Listed below are T cell receptor beta chains from one sample, sequenced in a study of T-cell reconstitution after alpha-beta-depleted transplantation in children. TCRdb ran MiXCR on the PCR reads and lists one entry per CDR3 protein. The repertoire holds around 600,000 distinct CDR3 sequences, with 16% as singletons. The sample was PBMCs from the stem cell graft donor, taken from the stem cell graft. These TCRs come from a human donor who donated a stem cell graft to a child with acute myeloid leukemia. Each CDR3 is given with its conserved first and last residue. The order of the fields is clone size, J gene, D gene, V gene, CDR3 protein, CDR3 DNA. D genes are given only for firm matches. Size is stated for part of the rows, as once, few or many counts, or as a class when the clone is expanded.

size: many
J: TRBJ1-1
D: TRBD1
V: TRBV20-1
CDR3: CSAKPRDRGPYTEAFF
DNA: TGCAGTGCTAAACCTCGGGACAGGGGGCCCTACACTGAAGCTTTCTTT

size: few
J: TRBJ1-5
D: TRBD1
V: TRBV20-1
CDR3: CSAREVRGHQPQHF
DNA: TGCAGTGCTAGAGAAGTAAGGGGGCATCAGCCCCAGCATTTT

size: -
J: TRBJ1-5
D: -
V: TRBV19
CDR3: CASSLQGRVSNQPQHF
DNA: TGTGCCAGTAGTCTCCAGGGACGGGTTAGCAATCAGCCCCAGCATTTT

size: many
J: TRBJ1-4
D: -
V: TRBV6-1
CDR3: CASSERARAVGEKLFF
DNA: TGTGCCAGCAGTGAAAGGGCCCGCGCAGTAGGCGAAAAACTGTTTTTT

size: -
J: TRBJ2-5
D: TRBD1
V: TRBV6-2/TRBV6-3
CDR3: CASSVSRGQETQYF
DNA: TGTGCCAGCAGTGTCAGCAGGGGGCAAGAGACCCAGTACTTC

size: many
J: TRBJ1-6
D: -
V: TRBV10-3
CDR3: CAISDDSYSPLHF
DNA: TGTGCCATCAGTGACGACAGCTATTCACCCCTCCACTTT

size: few
J: TRBJ2-1
D: -
V: TRBV29-1
CDR3: CSVDHSPNEQFF
DNA: TGCAGCGTTGATCATAGTCCCAATGAGCAGTTCTTC

size: many
J: TRBJ2-3
D: -
V: TRBV20-1
CDR3: CSARDLGGTPTDTQYF
DNA: TGCAGTGCTAGAGATCTTGGCGGGACTCCCACAGATACGCAGTATTTT

size: many
J: TRBJ2-1
D: -
V: TRBV20-1
CDR3: CSARVSSLTGDEQFF
DNA: TGCAGTGCTAGAGTCTCCAGTCTCACTGGGGATGAGCAGTTCTTC

size: few
J: TRBJ1-2
D: TRBD1
V: TRBV24-1
CDR3: CATSDPGTAYGYTF
DNA: TGTGCCACCAGTGACCCAGGGACAGCCTATGGCTACACCTTC

size: many
J: TRBJ1-6
D: TRBD1
V: TRBV20-1
CDR3: CSADALGGTYNSPLHF
DNA: TGCAGTGCGGACGCTTTAGGGGGCACCTATAATTCACCCCTCCACTTT

size: many
J: TRBJ1-6
D: -
V: TRBV29-1
CDR3: CSVADGNSPLHF
DNA: TGCAGCGTTGCGGACGGGAATTCACCCCTCCACTTT

size: few
J: TRBJ1-2
D: TRBD1
V: TRBV2
CDR3: CASNPGQTYGYTF
DNA: TGTGCCAGCAATCCGGGACAGACATATGGCTACACCTTC

size: many
J: TRBJ2-1
D: -
V: TRBV5-1
CDR3: CASSLEGPKGEQFF
DNA: TGCGCCAGCAGCTTGGAGGGGCCCAAGGGTGAGCAGTTCTTC

size: -
J: TRBJ1-1
D: -
V: TRBV5-1
CDR3: CASSLGIEWTEAFF
DNA: TGCGCCAGCAGCCTAGGGATCGAGTGGACTGAAGCTTTCTTT